Detailed here is one T cell receptor beta chain. The antigen remains unidentified. The sample originates from a study of cytomegalovirus exposure and HLA in healthy donors. Trimming pared 4 bases from V and 0 bases from J, leaving 16 bases between. The germline V gene encodes CDR1 SQVTM and CDR2 ANQGSEA. The CDR3 totals 16 residues. The donors were part of the validation cohort of roughly 110 subjects. That cohort was separate from the first cohort, which comprised 666 subjects. Findings and limits, study-wide: Reports credit the classifier with highly specific, highly sensitive diagnosis of cytomegalovirus status. A list of 150 or so TCR beta chains associated with cytomegalovirus was given. The tendency of first-cohort TCR clusters to co-occur in the 95 to 150 validation repertoires was the finding of a later analysis.

The table came from immunoSEQ multiplex PCR; TCRdb's copy has only in-frame clones and leaves some out. The sample includes some 56,000 clones, 93% of them seen just once. This TCR derives from a woman aged 18-29 years in good health and CMV-seropositive. Sequencing was done on a sample of PBMCs. The chain carries TRBV29-1 and TRBJ2-1; D is perhaps TRBD2 (6 bases). The CDR3, as DNA: TGCAGCGTTGCCGGGGAGGCGGTGAGCTCCTACAATGAGCAGTTCTTC. Translation: CSVAGEAVSSYNEQFF.